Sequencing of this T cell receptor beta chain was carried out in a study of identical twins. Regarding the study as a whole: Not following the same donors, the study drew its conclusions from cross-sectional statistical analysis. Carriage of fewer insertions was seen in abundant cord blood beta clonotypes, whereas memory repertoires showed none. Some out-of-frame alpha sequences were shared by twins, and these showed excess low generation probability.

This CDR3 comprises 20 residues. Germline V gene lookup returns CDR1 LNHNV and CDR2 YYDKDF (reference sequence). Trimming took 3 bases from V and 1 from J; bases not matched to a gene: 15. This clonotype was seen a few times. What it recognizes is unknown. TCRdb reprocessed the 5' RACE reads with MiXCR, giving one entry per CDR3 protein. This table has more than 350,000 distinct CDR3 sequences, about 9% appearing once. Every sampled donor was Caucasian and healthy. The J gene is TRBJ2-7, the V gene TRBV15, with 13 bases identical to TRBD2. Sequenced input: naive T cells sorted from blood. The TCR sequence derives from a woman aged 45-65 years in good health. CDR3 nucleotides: TGTGCCACCAGCAGGGTTTGTTTGGGACTAGCGGGAATAGCGTCCTACGAGCAGTACGTC. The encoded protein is CATSRVCLGLAGIASYEQYV.